The 30 T cell receptor beta chains reported below all come from one sample, sequenced in a study of T cells in localized non-small cell lung cancer. TCRdb's table, derived via immunoSEQ multiplex PCR, lists solely in-frame clones and lacks some. The top ten hold 2.5% to 3% of the sample, which has about 30,000 clones, 85% to 90% seen once. Here the sequenced sample was peripheral blood, taken before any cancer treatment. The origin of the receptors is a female donor at least 60 years old with stage I lung adenocarcinoma.

As DNA, the CDR3 is TGTGCCAGCAGCTTAAGGCTGACTGTATCTGACGAGCAGTACTTC. It specifies CASSLRLTVSDEQYF. The V call is TRBV11-2, the J call TRBJ2-7; no clear D. Germline lookup yields CDR1 SGHAT and CDR2 FQNNGV. This CDR3 region has 15 residues. V lost 2 bases to trimming and J lost 5 bases, with 16 bases between them. The variable domain in full, with the rest retrieved from reference TRBV11-2 and TRBJ2-7, is EAGVAQSPRYKIIEKRQSVAFWCNPISGHATLYWYQQILGQGPKLLIQFQNNGVVDDSQLPKDRFSAERLKGVDSTLKIQPAKLEDSAVYLCASSLRLTVSDEQYFGPGTRLTVT.

The sample holds one count of this clone. V is TRBV10-3 and J is TRBJ2-5; the D is unclear. Deletions cut 5 bases from V and 2 bases from J, with 3 bases between. The CDR3 runs 11 residues. The germline CDR1 and CDR2 sequences are ENHRY and SYGVKD. For the CDR3, the DNA is TGTGCCATCAGTTTTCAAGAGACCCAGTACTTC. This sequence encodes CAISFQETQYF.

This clone was observed a single time. V and J are TRBV4-2 and TRBJ2-5; 9 bases agree with TRBD2. The CDR3 has 16 residues. The V and J ends lost 0 bases and 3 bases, in that order; junction bases with no gene match: 5. Germline V gene sequence: CDR1 LGHNA, CDR2 YNFKEQ. CDR3 DNA sequence: TGTGCCAGCAGCCAAGATTGGGTAGCGGGAGAAGAGACCCAGTACTTC. Encoded protein: CASSQDWVAGEETQYF.

This clone was counted once. This chain uses TRBV13 with TRBJ2-4; 9 bases are shared with TRBD2. V trimming: 2 bases; J trimming: 9 bases; junction bases outside the gene matches: 14. Per the germline V gene, CDR1 is PRHDT and CDR2 is FYEKMQ (reference sequence). The CDR3 is 17 amino acids. This CDR3 is CASSLRESGRPLGIQYF. CDR3 bases: TGTGCCAGCAGCTTAAGGGAGAGCGGGAGGCCCCTGGGCATTCAGTACTTC.

This chain uses TRBV5-6 with TRBJ1-1; D possibly corresponds to TRBD1 (5 bases). This CDR3 contains 13 residues. Germline CDR1 reads SGHDT; CDR2 reads YYEEEE. V was clipped by 8 bases and J by 5 bases, with 16 bases between them. The CDR3 nucleotides are TGTGCCAGTCGGCACGGGGGAAGGACTGAAGCTTTCTTT. Protein sequence: CASRHGGRTEAFF.

The genes are TRBV7-2 and TRBJ2-7; TRBD1 is a possible D gene (6 bases). V lost 6 bases and J lost 2, with 14 bases in between. The CDR3 runs 14 residues. CDR1 SGHTA and CDR2 FQGNSA come from the germline V gene. CDR3 protein: CASRFDRSAYEQYF. The CDR3, as DNA: TGTGCCAGCAGATTCGACAGGTCCGCCTACGAGCAGTACTTC.

To note about this clone: At one of its ends the junction is not consistent with the germline gene, which may arise from a read error. The rearrangement uses TRBV5-7 and TRBJ2-7, with 7 bases that match TRBD1. TRBV5-7 counts as an open reading frame of uncertain function. The CDR3 has 14 amino acids. In nucleotides, the CDR3 is TGCGCCAGCAGCCAAGATCAGACAGGGCGCGAGCAGTACTTC. It encodes CASSQDQTGREQYF.

The chain combines TRBV6-5 with TRBJ1-2; D call uncertain. From germline, CDR1 is MNHEY and CDR2 SVGAGI. Between the trimmed V and J ends, which lost 8 bases and 5 bases, there was a span of 15 bases. The CDR3 runs to 13 residues. DNA of the CDR3: TGTGCCAGCCATTCGACCGGAGGGTATGGCTACACCTTC. Its protein is CASHSTGGYGYTF.

The chain employs TRBV27 and TRBJ1-2; D may be TRBD1 (6 bases). The germline V and J ends were trimmed by 2 bases and 1 base, with 17 bases remaining between them. Germline V gives CDR1 MNHEY, CDR2 SMNVEV (reference sequence). This CDR3 is 17 amino acids long. The CDR3 here is CASSLGTGTSLNYGYTF. As DNA, the CDR3 is TGTGCCAGCAGTTTAGGAACCGGGACAAGTCTTAACTATGGCTACACCTTC.

This chain uses TRBV6-1 with TRBJ2-1; D not resolved. The CDR3 has 13 residues. Trimming cost V 3 bases and J 7 bases, with 10 bases left between them. Per the germline V gene, CDR1 is MNHNS and CDR2 is SASEGT. This CDR3 reads CASSEVVGNEQFF. For the CDR3, the DNA is TGTGCCAGCAGTGAGGTCGTAGGGAATGAGCAGTTCTTC.

The chain combines TRBV9 with TRBJ1-4, with a weak D call TRBD1 (6 bases). Trimming removed 6 bases at V and 5 bases at J, with 14 bases between. CDR3 length equals 14 residues. The germline V gene has CDR1 SGDLS and CDR2 YYNGEE. CDR3 sequence reads: CASTPGASNEKLFF. CDR3 nucleotides: TGTGCCAGCACCCCGGGGGCGAGCAATGAAAAACTGTTTTTT.

The genes are TRBV10-2 and TRBJ1-2; 9 bases fit TRBD1. The CDR3 totals 17 residues. CDR1 WSHSY and CDR2 SAAADI come from the germline V gene. The ends lost 10 bases at V and 0 bases at J; junction bases unmatched: 15. The CDR3 DNA sequence: TGCGCCACCCGCGAAACAGGGGGCTCTCCTGCTAACTATGGCTACACCTTC. Translating gives CATRETGGSPANYGYTF.

This sequence joins TRBV21-1 and TRBJ1-1; the table's D call, TRBD1, was not checked against the DNA. TRBV21-1 is classified as a pseudogene. This CDR3 is built from 14 residues. The CDR3 region has the DNA TGTGCCAGCAGCGTGCGTCCGACAGGGGCTGAAGCTTTCTTT. It is translated as CASSVRPTGAEAFF.

This chain links TRBV28 with TRBJ2-3; TRBD2 matches 9 bases. Unmatched junction bases numbered 11, after V lost 10 bases and J lost 6 bases. Germline CDR1 and CDR2: MDHEN and SYDVKM. The CDR3 runs to 14 residues. In nucleotides, the CDR3 is TGTGCCATCGCATGGCGGGAGGGAACCGATACGCAGTATTTT. It encodes CAIAWREGTDTQYF.

This clone was recorded only once. V usage is TRBV19 and J usage is TRBJ1-5; D remains ambiguous. The CDR3 sequence is 13 residues long. Trimming removed 3 bases from V and 4 bases from J, with 7 bases in between. The germline CDR1 and CDR2 sequences are LNHDA and SQIVND (reference sequence). As DNA, the CDR3 is TGTGCCAGTAGTATCGGGGAAAATCAGCCCCAGCATTTT. Amino acid sequence: CASSIGENQPQHF.

The rearrangement joins TRBV30 to TRBJ1-3; D is unresolved. Germline-derived CDR1 and CDR2 are GTSNPN and SVGIG (reference sequence). The ends were cut back, 1 base at V and 4 bases at J, with 8 bases in the middle. The CDR3 loop spans 13 amino acids. DNA of the CDR3: TGTGCCTGGAGTGGCCCGTTCGGAAACACCATATATTTT. Translating gives CAWSGPFGNTIYF.

The chain's CDR3 is CASRLDTGTTEAFF. The CDR3 DNA sequence: TGTGCCAGTAGGCTGGACACGGGGACCACTGAAGCTTTCTTT. V usage is TRBV19 and J usage is TRBJ1-1, with D maybe TRBD1 (5 bases). There are 14 residues in the CDR3. V shed 6 bases and J shed 4 bases, with 15 bases lying between them. Germline lookup yields CDR1 LNHDA and CDR2 SQIVND (reference sequence).

V gene TRBV7-2 combines with J gene TRBJ1-1, with unresolved D. V was trimmed by 1 base and J by 6 bases, leaving 6 bases between them. CDR3 length equals 12 residues. CDR1 and CDR2 from the germline V gene are SGHTA and FQGNSA. The CDR3 reads CASSLEPPEAFF. DNA for the CDR3: TGTGCCAGCAGCTTAGAGCCGCCTGAAGCTTTCTTT.

The chain carries TRBV28 and TRBJ1-4, with a possible D match to TRBD1 (6 bases). This CDR3 has 17 amino acids. Germline V CDR1 and CDR2: MDHEN, SYDVKM. Trimming shortened V by 4 bases and J by 10 bases, and 25 bases separated the two germline ends. The CDR3 reads CASSSAAGGARGGKLFF. The CDR3 DNA reads as TGTGCCAGCAGTTCAGCCGCGGGAGGGGCTCGAGGGGGAAAACTGTTTTTT.

CDR3 residues: CASSEFAEPYGYTF. The CDR3 coding sequence is TGTGCCAGCAGTGAATTTGCAGAGCCCTATGGCTACACCTTC. The chain couples TRBV2 to TRBJ1-2; D call uncertain. The ends were cut back, 2 bases at V and 4 bases at J, with 11 bases in the middle. This CDR3 region has 14 residues. CDR1 and CDR2 from the germline V gene are SNHLY and FYNNEI.

The rearrangement joins TRBV30 to TRBJ2-3, with 10 bases identical to TRBD2. Germline V gene lookup returns CDR1 GTSNPN and CDR2 SVGIG (reference sequence). The CDR3 has 15 amino acids. The V gene end was trimmed by 6 bases and the J gene end by 5 bases; junction bases not matched to a gene: 11. CDR3 bases: TGTGCCTGTCCCTCCGGGACTAGCGTTGGAGATACGCAGTATTTT. It yields the protein CACPSGTSVGDTQYF.

The rearrangement joins TRBV18 to TRBJ1-5; D remains ambiguous. This CDR3 has 13 residues. From germline, CDR1 is KGHSH and CDR2 LQKENI. With 6 bases removed from V and 0 bases from J, the gap between germline ends came to 6 bases. Here the CDR3 DNA reads TGTGCCAGCTCGGAAACTAGCAATCAGCCCCAGCATTTT. Translating gives CASSETSNQPQHF.

The chain has TRBV7-3 and TRBJ2-1; possibly TRBD2 for D (6 bases). This CDR3 spans 14 amino acids. Trimming left V 9 bases short and J 0 bases short, with 12 bases between. CDR1 and CDR2 from the germline V gene are SGHTA and FQGTGA. CDR3 in DNA: TGTGCCAGTCGGAGGGGAGCCTCCTACAATGAGCAGTTCTTC. It translates to CASRRGASYNEQFF.

The chain combines TRBV5-4 with TRBJ1-2, with a tentative D call TRBD1 (5 bases). The V end lost 1 base, the J end lost 8 bases, and 12 bases lay between the germline ends. Per the germline V gene, CDR1 is SGHNT and CDR2 is YYREEE (reference sequence). The CDR3 is 13 amino acids. CDR3 in amino acids: CASSLNQGTGYTF. The CDR3 DNA is TGTGCCAGCAGCTTGAATCAGGGTACGGGCTACACCTTC. The complete variable domain, with remaining parts taken from reference TRBV5-4 and TRBJ1-2, reads ETGVTQSPTHLIKTRGQQVTLRCSSQSGHNTVSWYQQALGQGPQFIFQYYREEENGRGNFPPRFSGLQFPNYSSELNVNALELDDSALYLCASSLNQGTGYTFGSGTRLTVV.

The chain is built from TRBV7-2 and TRBJ2-7; D not resolved. The CDR3 runs to 13 residues. Per germline, CDR1 SGHTA and CDR2 FQGNSA. Trimming removed 0 bases at V and 2 bases at J, with 5 bases between. This CDR3 is CASSLAKPYEQYF. DNA of the CDR3: TGTGCCAGCAGCTTAGCGAAACCCTACGAGCAGTACTTC.

V and J are TRBV7-3 and TRBJ2-1, with D uncertain. The ends were cut back, 8 bases at V and 0 bases at J, with 14 bases in the middle. Germline CDR1 and CDR2: SGHTA and FQGTGA. The CDR3 runs to 15 residues. CDR3 sequence reads: CASSTVPGSYNEQFF. The CDR3, as DNA: TGTGCCAGCTCAACAGTTCCGGGCTCCTACAATGAGCAGTTCTTC. Full variable domain (missing parts from reference TRBV7-3 and TRBJ2-1): GAGVSQTPSNKVTEKGKYVELRCDPISGHTALYWYRQSLGQGPEFLIYFQGTGAADDSGLPNDRFFAVRPEGSVSTLKIQRTERGDSAVYLCASSTVPGSYNEQFFGPGTRLTVL.

This clone is a singleton in its sample. The rearrangement links TRBV2 to TRBJ1-4; D is perhaps TRBD1 (6 bases). Trimming shortened V by 2 bases and J by 8 bases, and 12 bases separated the two germline ends. The CDR3 runs to 14 residues. Germline-derived CDR1 and CDR2 are SNHLY and FYNNEI. CDR3 amino acids: CASSERGGGEKLFF. CDR3 nucleotide sequence: TGTGCCAGCAGTGAAAGAGGGGGTGGGGAAAAACTGTTTTTT.

The chain links TRBV6-4 to TRBJ2-1, with TRBD2 matching 7 bases. The junction had 14 bases not matched to a gene; V was cut back by 8 bases and J by 13 bases. The germline gives CDR1 MRHNA, CDR2 SNTAGT. There are 13 residues in the CDR3. CDR3 DNA: TGTGCCAGCGGGGCGGGAGAACCAGCTACCCAGTTCTTC. Translation gives CASGAGEPATQFF.

The V call is TRBV18, the J call TRBJ1-1; D ambiguous. The CDR3 consists of 12 residues. Germline CDR1 reads KGHSH; CDR2 reads LQKENI. V lost 6 bases and J 6 bases, leaving 11 bases between the germline ends. Written as DNA, the CDR3 is TGTGCCAGCTCGGCCTATGGCGCTGAAGCTTTCTTT. Residues: CASSAYGAEAFF.

This clone was detected only once. The chain is built from TRBV4-3 and TRBJ1-2; D is possibly TRBD1 (6 bases). Trimming pared 5 bases from V and 8 bases from J, leaving 21 bases between. The CDR3 sequence is 15 residues long. Germline-derived CDR1 and CDR2 are LGHNA and YSLEER. In DNA form, the CDR3 reads TGCGCCAGCAGCGAAAGGGCACAGGGACTTTCGGGCTACACCTTC. It translates to CASSERAQGLSGYTF.